This T cell receptor (beta chain) was identified in a study of T cell responses to AZD1222 COVID-19 vaccine. The wider study: The analysis combined second doses at about 4 or about 12 weeks. Study outcomes and limitations: Researchers took repertoire samples only after the peak T cell response had come. Most donors were white British, females outnumbered males, and clonal diversity was possibly underestimated. Of the AZD1222 recipients, only 5 to 7 were seropositive at baseline.

Libraries were prepared by immunoSEQ multiplex PCR; TCRdb keeps only in-frame clonotypes and omits some of them. The sample consists of roughly 180,000 clones, roughly 90% of them appearing once. Trimming removed 4 bases from V and 8 bases from J, with 23 bases in between. The V gene's germline CDR1 is MGHDK and CDR2 SYGVNS. This CDR3 has 17 residues. This clone was recorded a few times. What it recognizes is unknown. The genes are TRBV25-1 and TRBJ1-4; D call uncertain. The TCR sequence derives from an adult in good health. Sequencing was performed on peripheral blood, taken on day 0 of AZD1222 vaccination. The CDR3 reads CASSAAPFVAGKEKLFF. In DNA, the CDR3 is TGTGCCAGCAGTGCTGCCCCTTTCGTTGCGGGAAAGGAAAAACTGTTTTTT. Together with reference TRBV25-1 and TRBJ1-4, the CDR3 gives the full variable domain: EADIYQTPRYLVIGTGKKITLECSQTMGHDKMYWYQQDPGMELHLIHYSYGVNSTEKGDLSSESTVSRIRTEHFPLTLESARPSHTSQYLCASSAAPFVAGKEKLFFGSGTQLSVL.